This T cell receptor beta chain was identified in a study of T cell responses to AZD1222 COVID-19 vaccine. Overall study: Second-dose timings of about 4 or about 12 weeks were pooled. Study conclusions and caveats: Along spike, vaccine-associated CD4 TCRs were found throughout, with dominance at 160-218 and 743-854. Clonal diversity may have been underestimated, and the donors were mostly white British, with more females than males. Vaccination with two AZD1222 doses was followed by a rise in Spike-specific TCR breadth and depth.

Trimming removed 5 bases from V and 0 bases from J, with 8 bases in between. Germline lookup yields CDR1 SQVTM and CDR2 ANQGSEA. This CDR3 contains 12 residues. The repertoire was sequenced with immunoSEQ multiplex PCR; TCRdb's copy has only in-frame clones and lacks some. The data show approximately 110,000 clones, with roughly nine tenths seen just once and 9.8% held by the top ten. Concerning this clone: Its target is unknown.

The TCR comes from an adult in good health. This chain connects TRBV29-1 to TRBJ2-7; D unclear. The sample in question was peripheral blood, obtained on day 0 of AZD1222 vaccination. CDR3 sequence: CSVRWGSYEQYF. For the CDR3, the DNA is TGCAGCGTTAGATGGGGCTCCTACGAGCAGTACTTC.